This T cell receptor (beta chain) was identified during a study of shared clonotypes between healthy human individuals. Study-level points and caveats: At large depth, rarefaction still showed sorted-subset sequencing to be incomplete. With four donors compared, approximately 5.5% of naive CD4 clonotypes were shared. Relative to their counterparts shared across all four donors, non-shared clonotypes exhibited diminished generation probabilities.

Replicate sorted-subset PCRs were loaded with around 200 ng DNA, tens of thousands of T cell genomes. The assay was immunoSEQ multiplex PCR, and TCRdb's table has in-frame clones only and misses some. The table has just over 2,000,000 clones, 85% to 95% seen once. The ends were cut back, 2 bases at V and 8 bases at J, with 9 bases in the middle. Germline V lookup: CDR1 GTSNPN, CDR2 SVGIG (reference sequence). The CDR3 is 11 amino acids. Turning to this clone: Its specificity is unknown. This sample includes further DNA sequences coding for the same CDR3.

Naive CD8 isolation took CD45RO-negative cells positively selected for CCR7 and excluded terminally differentiated effector memory CD45RA+ cells. The TCR sequence derives from a man between 18 and 35 years old in good health. The chain couples TRBV30 to TRBJ1-2; D unresolved. Sequencing was performed on naive CD8+ T cells sorted from blood. In DNA form, the CDR3 reads TGTGCCTGGAGTCCCCCCCGCGGCTACACCTTC. Its translation: CAWSPPRGYTF.